Described below is a single T cell receptor beta chain sequence and its context. Its antigen is not identified. Trimming removed 4 bases at V and 1 base at J, with 10 bases between. This CDR3 is built from 14 residues. Per germline, CDR1 LGHNA and CDR2 YSLEER. The entry originates in a study of T cells after posttransplantation cyclophosphamide. The protocol was immunoSEQ multiplex PCR, while the TCRdb copy is restricted to in-frame clones and leaves out a portion. Among just over 65,000 clones listed, around 93% were seen once. Study results and limitations: Later post-transplant blood repertoires were often dominated by donor CD8+ memory clones. After PTCy, TRB diversity resembled that of CNI/methotrexate controls. Blood and skin or GI T cell repertoires showed limited TRB overlap.

This clonotype was obtained from a woman aged 25 to 39 in good health and a related stem cell transplant donor. The genes are TRBV4-3 and TRBJ1-2; tentative D call: TRBD1 (5 bases). Material: PBMCs. The CDR3 bases are TGCGCCAGCAGCCCTGGGGGGAGTAACTATGGCTACACCTTC. It yields the protein CASSPGGSNYGYTF.